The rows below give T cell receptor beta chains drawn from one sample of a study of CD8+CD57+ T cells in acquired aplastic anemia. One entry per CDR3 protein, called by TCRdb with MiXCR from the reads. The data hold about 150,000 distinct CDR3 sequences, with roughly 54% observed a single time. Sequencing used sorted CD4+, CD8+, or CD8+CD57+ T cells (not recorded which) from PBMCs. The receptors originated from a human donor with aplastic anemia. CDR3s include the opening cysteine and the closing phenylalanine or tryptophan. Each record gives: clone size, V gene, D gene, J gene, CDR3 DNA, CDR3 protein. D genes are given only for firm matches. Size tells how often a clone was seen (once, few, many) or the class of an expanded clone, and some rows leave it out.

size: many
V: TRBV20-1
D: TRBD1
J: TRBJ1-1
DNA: TGCAGTGCTAGAGATTTTTGGTTCGGACAGGGGAACACTGAAGCTTTCTTT
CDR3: CSARDFWFGQGNTEAFF

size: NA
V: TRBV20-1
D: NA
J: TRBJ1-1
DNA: TGCAGTGCTAGAGACGCACGGAACACTGAAGCTTCCTTT
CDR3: CSARDARNTEASF

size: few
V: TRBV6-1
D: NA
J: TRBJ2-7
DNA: TGTGCCAGCAGTAAAACCCAGGGCTACGAGCAGTACTTC
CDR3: CASSKTQGYEQYF

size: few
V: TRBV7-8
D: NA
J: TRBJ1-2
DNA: TGTGCCAGCAGCGTGGCGAGGGCGGACTATGGCTACACCTTC
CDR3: CASSVARADYGYTF

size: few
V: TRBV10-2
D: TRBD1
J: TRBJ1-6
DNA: TGCGCCAGCAGTGAACAGGGGAATTGGGGATCACCCCTCCACTTT
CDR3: CASSEQGNWGSPLHF

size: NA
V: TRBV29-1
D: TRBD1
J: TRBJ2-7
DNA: TGCAGCGTTGGGGACAGAGCCTACGAGCAGTACTTC
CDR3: CSVGDRAYEQYF

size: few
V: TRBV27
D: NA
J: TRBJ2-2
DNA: TGTGCCAGCAACCGGGCAGGGGCCACCGGGGAGCTGTTTTTT
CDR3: CASNRAGATGELFF

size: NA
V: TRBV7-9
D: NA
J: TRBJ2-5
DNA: TGTGCCAGCAGACCGTGGGACGACCAAGAGACCCAGTACTTC
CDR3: CASRPWDDQETQYF

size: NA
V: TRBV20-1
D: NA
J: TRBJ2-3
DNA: TGCAGTGCTAGGAGGCCAGCAGGGGACTACAATGAGCAGTATTTT
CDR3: CSARRPAGDYNEQYF

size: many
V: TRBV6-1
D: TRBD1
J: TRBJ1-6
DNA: TGTGCCAGCAGTGACGGACAGGATAATTCACCCCTCCACTTT
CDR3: CASSDGQDNSPLHF

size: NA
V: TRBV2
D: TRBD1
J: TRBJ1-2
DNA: TGTGCCAGCAGCACAGGGGGGAACTATGGCTACACCTTC
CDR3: CASSTGGNYGYTF

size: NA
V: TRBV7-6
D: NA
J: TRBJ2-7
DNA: TGTGCCAGCAGCAGGGCGATCGACGAGCAGTACTTC
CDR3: CASSRAIDEQYF

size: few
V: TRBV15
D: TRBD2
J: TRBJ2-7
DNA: TGTGCCACCAGCAGAGATCGGACTAGCGGGAGGGCCGGGCAGTACTTC
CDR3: CATSRDRTSGRAGQYF

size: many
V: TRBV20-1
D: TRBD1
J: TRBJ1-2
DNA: TGCAGTGCTAGAGCCCTCCAGACAGGGAGAGGTGCTAACTATGGCTACACCTTC
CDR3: CSARALQTGRGANYGYTF

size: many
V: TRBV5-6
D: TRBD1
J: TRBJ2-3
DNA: TGTGCCAGCAGCTTAAGGACAGGAAGATTGGATACGCAGTATTTT
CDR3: CASSLRTGRLDTQYF

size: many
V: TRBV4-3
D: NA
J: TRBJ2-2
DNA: TGCGCCAGCAGCCAAGATCCCGCCGGGGAGCTGTTTTTT
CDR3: CASSQDPAGELFF

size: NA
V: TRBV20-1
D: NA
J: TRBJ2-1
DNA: TGCAGTGCTAGAGATGGCGGGACCTACAATGAGCAGTTCTTC
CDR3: CSARDGGTYNEQFF

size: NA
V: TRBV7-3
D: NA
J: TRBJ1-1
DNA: TGTGCCAGCACCGGCGGGTTTGAAGCTTTCTTT
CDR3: CASTGGFEAFF

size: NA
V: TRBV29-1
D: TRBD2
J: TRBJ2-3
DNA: TGCAGCTGGGGGGGTTTACAGAATACGCAGTATTTT
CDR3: CSWGGLQNTQYF

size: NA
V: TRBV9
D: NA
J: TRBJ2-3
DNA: TGTGCCAGCAGCGTAGCAAGGGGGGGGCCCACAGATACGCAGTATTTT
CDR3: CASSVARGGPTDTQYF

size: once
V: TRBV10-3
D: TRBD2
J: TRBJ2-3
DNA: TGTGCCAGCGCAAGCGGGGGTCAGATAGATACGCAGTATTTT
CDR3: CASASGGQIDTQYF

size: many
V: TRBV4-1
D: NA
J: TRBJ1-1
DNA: TGCGCCAGCAGCCAACTGGAGGGGGACACTGAAGCTTTCTTT
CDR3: CASSQLEGDTEAFF

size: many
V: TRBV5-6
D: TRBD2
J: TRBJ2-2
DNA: TGTGCCAGCAGCTTGTCGGGGGGGGCCTTAACCGGGGAGCTGTTTTTT
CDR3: CASSLSGGALTGELFF

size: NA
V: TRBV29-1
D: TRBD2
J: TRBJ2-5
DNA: TGCAGCGTGACGGGACTAGCGGGGGTAGAGACCCAGTACTTC
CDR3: CSVTGLAGVETQYF

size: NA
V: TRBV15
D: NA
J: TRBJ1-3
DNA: TGTGCCACCAGCAGAGATTTAGGGAAGAGCTCTGGAAACACCATATATTTT
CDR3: CATSRDLGKSSGNTIYF

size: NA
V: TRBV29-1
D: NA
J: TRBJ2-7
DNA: TGCAGCGTTTGCCGCGGGGACTCCTACGAGCAGTACTTC
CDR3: CSVCRGDSYEQYF

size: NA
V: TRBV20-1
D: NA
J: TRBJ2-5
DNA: TGCAGTGCTAGAGGAAGTGTGGCAGCCCAAGAGACCCAGTACTTC
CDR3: CSARGSVAAQETQYF

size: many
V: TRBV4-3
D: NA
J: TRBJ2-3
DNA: TGCGCCAGCAGCCAATGGGGGCCCATAGATACGCAGTATTTT
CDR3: CASSQWGPIDTQYF

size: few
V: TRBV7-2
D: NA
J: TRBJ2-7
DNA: TGTGCCAGCAGCTTAGCGCGGGGCAACGAGCAGTACTTC
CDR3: CASSLARGNEQYF

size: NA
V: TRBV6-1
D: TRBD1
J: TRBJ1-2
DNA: TGTGCCAGCGGACAGGGCGCCTATGGCTACACCTTC
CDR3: CASGQGAYGYTF

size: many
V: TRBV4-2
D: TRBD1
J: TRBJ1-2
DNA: TGTGCCAGCAGCCGACCGGGACAGGGGGCCTCTAACTATGGCTACACCTTC
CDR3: CASSRPGQGASNYGYTF

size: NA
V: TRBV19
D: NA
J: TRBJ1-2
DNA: TGTGCCAGTAGTTGGGGATTTAGCTATGGCTACACCTTC
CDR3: CASSWGFSYGYTF

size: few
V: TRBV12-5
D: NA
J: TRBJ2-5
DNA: TGTGCTAGTGGTTTGGTACTGAAGGGGGTGGAGGAGACCCAGTACTTC
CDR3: CASGLVLKGVEETQYF

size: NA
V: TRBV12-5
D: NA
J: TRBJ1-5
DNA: TGTGCTAGTGGTTTGGGCAAACAGGGACCCTATAACAATCAGCCCCAGCATTTT
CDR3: CASGLGKQGPYNNQPQHF

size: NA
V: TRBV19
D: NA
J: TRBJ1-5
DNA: TGTGCCAGTAGTATAGGAGGGCCTCATCTTGGGCAGCCCCAGCATTTT
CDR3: CASSIGGPHLGQPQHF

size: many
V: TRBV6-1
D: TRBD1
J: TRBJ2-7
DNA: TGTGCCAGCAGCCCACTGGACAGGGGGCGGTACGAGCAGTACTTC
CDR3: CASSPLDRGRYEQYF

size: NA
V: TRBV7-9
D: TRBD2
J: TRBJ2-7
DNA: TGTGCCACCAGCGGGGTCAGACCCTACGAGCAGTACTTC
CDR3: CATSGVRPYEQYF

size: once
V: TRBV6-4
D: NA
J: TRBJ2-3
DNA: TGTGCCAGCAGTGACTCAATCGGGGGAGATACGCAGTATTTT
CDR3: CASSDSIGGDTQYF

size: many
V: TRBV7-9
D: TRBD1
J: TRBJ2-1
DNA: TGTGCCAGCAGTCACCCCTCGACAGGGGGAAGTGGCAATGAGCAGTTCTTC
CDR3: CASSHPSTGGSGNEQFF

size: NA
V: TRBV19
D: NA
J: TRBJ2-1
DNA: TGTGCCAGTAGTATATTGCCCCTAACCAGCTCCTACAATGAGCAGTTCTTC
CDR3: CASSILPLTSSYNEQFF

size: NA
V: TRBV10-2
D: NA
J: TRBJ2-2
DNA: TGCGCCAGCAGTCGGGGGTGGCGCACCGGGGAGCTGTTTTTT
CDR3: CASSRGWRTGELFF

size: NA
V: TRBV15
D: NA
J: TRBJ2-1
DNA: TGTGCCACCAGTATGCGGGCGGCCTACAATGAGCAGTTCTTC
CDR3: CATSMRAAYNEQFF

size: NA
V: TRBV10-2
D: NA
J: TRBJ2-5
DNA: TGCGCCAGCAGTGAGTTGGGGCTAGAGACCCAGTACTTC
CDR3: CASSELGLETQYF

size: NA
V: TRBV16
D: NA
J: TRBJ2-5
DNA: TGTGCCAGCAGCCAATCGTCGGCCCAAGAGACCCAGTACTTC
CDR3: CASSQSSAQETQYF